This entry describes one T cell receptor (beta chain). This specimen comes from a study of CD8 T cells in Susac syndrome. As controls, healthy donors matched for age and sex were used. V was shortened by 1 base and J by 0 bases, with 9 bases between the two germline ends. The CDR3 runs to 15 residues. Germline V lookup: CDR1 SGHTA, CDR2 FQGNSA. A quantity of roughly 0.5 to 1 ug RNA underwent reverse transcription using random hexamers. Amplification of TCR beta CDR3 used immunoSEQ multiplex PCR across 54 Vbeta and 13 Jbeta. In TCRdb, the immunoSEQ multiplex PCR reads were re-called with MiXCR into one record per CDR3 protein. The table has more than 100,000 distinct CDR3 sequences, about 95% seen once; the top ten hold roughly 0.13%.

The receptor was derived from a human donor in good health. This sequence joins TRBV7-2 and TRBJ1-2; D is perhaps TRBD1 (5 bases). The sequenced material came from CD4+ T cells from PBMCs. CDR3 loop: CASSLGTPTNYGYTF. Written as DNA, the CDR3 is TGTGCCAGCAGCTTAGGGACACCTACTAACTATGGCTACACCTTC. Complete variable domain (other parts from reference TRBV7-2 and TRBJ1-2): GAGVSQSPSNKVTEKGKDVELRCDPISGHTALYWYRQSLGQGLEFLIYFQGNSAPDKSGLPSDRFSAERTGGSVSTLTIQRTQQEDSAVYLCASSLGTPTNYGYTFGSGTRLTVV.